This entry lists 3 T cell receptor beta chains sequenced from one sample in a study of cytomegalovirus exposure and HLA in healthy donors. The primer mix had 60 Vbeta and 13 Jbeta primers. TCRdb keeps only in-frame clones here, not all; method: immunoSEQ multiplex PCR. The sample lists roughly 170,000 clones, around four fifths occurring once. Specimen: PBMCs. The receptors originated from a woman in her thirties in good health and CMV-seropositive.

The chain links TRBV9 to TRBJ1-5, with D tentatively TRBD1 (5 bases). Trimming cost V 4 bases and J 6 bases, with 20 bases left between them. CDR3 length: 16 amino acids. Germline V CDR1 and CDR2: SGDLS, YYNGEE. CDR3 protein: CASSPGGGYEGQPQHF. CDR3 bases: TGTGCCAGCAGCCCCGGGGGGGGGTATGAGGGTCAGCCCCAGCATTTT.

The genes are TRBV27 and TRBJ2-1; a weak D match, TRBD2 (5 bases). Germline loops: CDR1 MNHEY, CDR2 SMNVEV (reference sequence). Trimming left V 2 bases short and J 7 bases short, with 6 bases between. The CDR3 extends over 12 amino acids. The CDR3 spells CASSLRGNEQFF. As DNA, the CDR3 is TGTGCCAGCAGTTTACGGGGTAATGAGCAGTTCTTC.

This clone showed up just once. J is TRBJ2-3 and V is TRBV28; TRBD2 matches at 7 bases. The ends lost 6 bases at V and 1 base at J; junction bases unmatched: 13. Germline loops: CDR1 MDHEN, CDR2 SYDVKM. The CDR3 has 17 amino acids. This CDR3 is CASRVGGGSGGTDTQYF. The CDR3 DNA reads as TGTGCCAGCAGGGTGGGGGGAGGAAGCGGGGGCACAGATACGCAGTATTTT.